This passage covers 27 T cell receptor beta chains from one sample sequenced in a study of T cells in tuberculosis. Libraries were prepared by immunoSEQ multiplex PCR; TCRdb keeps only in-frame clonotypes and omits some of them. The sample has some 40,000 clones, nearly 97% seen once; the top ten hold 3.6%. The sample was PBMCs. Source of these receptors: a donor between 5 and 29 years old with latent tuberculosis or without tuberculosis infection.

CDR3 amino acids: CAWSVSSRVNYGYTF. As DNA, the CDR3 is TGTGCCTGGAGTGTATCGAGCAGGGTGAACTATGGCTACACCTTC. J is TRBJ1-2 and V is TRBV30; D is perhaps TRBD1 (5 bases). The CDR3 covers 15 residues. V lost 0 bases and J lost 2, with 13 bases in between. Germline-derived CDR1 and CDR2 are GTSNPN and SVGIG (reference sequence).

This clone is medium-sized in the sample. The CDR3 DNA reads as TGCAGCCCCATGGGGACATCGGGGTCCGAGCAGTACTTC. Translation: CSPMGTSGSEQYF. The chain combines TRBV29-1 with TRBJ2-7, with D possibly TRBD1 on 6 matching bases. The germline V gene encodes CDR1 SQVTM and CDR2 ANQGSEA. The germline V and J ends were trimmed by 8 bases and 6 bases, with 20 bases remaining between them. This CDR3 region has 13 residues.

This chain joins TRBV6-5 and TRBJ1-5, with a tentative D call TRBD1 (5 bases). The CDR3 covers 14 residues. Deletions cut 5 bases from V and 11 bases from J, with 19 bases between. From germline, CDR1 is MNHEY and CDR2 SVGAGI. Here the CDR3 DNA reads TGTGCCAGCAGTCCGGGACTGCGCAATTCGGCCCAGCATTTT. This sequence encodes CASSPGLRNSAQHF.

The chain links TRBV27 to TRBJ1-1; D gene ambiguous. The CDR3 contains 13 residues. Trimming removed 4 bases from V and 3 bases from J, with 9 bases in between. The V gene's germline CDR1 is MNHEY and CDR2 SMNVEV (reference sequence). The chain's CDR3 is CASSSARDTEAFF. The CDR3 DNA reads as TGTGCCAGCAGTTCTGCGCGGGACACTGAAGCTTTCTTT.

The chain joins TRBV5-1 to TRBJ1-2, with a tentative D call TRBD1 (5 bases). V was pared by 0 bases and J by 2 bases, with 14 bases between. CDR3 length: 16 residues. CDR1 is SGHRS, CDR2 YFSETQ, per germline. CDR3 coding DNA: TGCGCCAGCAGCTTGGGGTCCGGGGGGATAAACTATGGCTACACCTTC. Amino acid sequence: CASSLGSGGINYGYTF.

V and J are TRBV4-1 and TRBJ1-6; 10 positions match TRBD1. J was trimmed by 4 bases and V by 4 bases; bases with no gene match: 1. This CDR3 has 15 amino acids. Per germline, CDR1 MGHRA and CDR2 YSYEKL. CDR3 DNA: TGCGCCAGCAGCCGGGGACAGGGGTATAATTCACCCCTCCACTTT. Protein sequence: CASSRGQGYNSPLHF.

The J gene is TRBJ2-1, the V gene TRBV6-1, with 9 bases fitting TRBD2. CDR1 and CDR2 from the germline V gene are MNHNS and SASEGT. V shed 1 base, J shed 8 bases, and the junction held 9 bases outside the gene matches. This CDR3 contains 16 residues. The CDR3 here is CASSEGIAGARDEQFF. In DNA, the CDR3 is TGTGCCAGCAGTGAAGGAATAGCGGGGGCCAGGGATGAGCAGTTCTTC.

V gene TRBV7-2 combines with J gene TRBJ2-7; TRBD1 aligns across 11 bases. Germline trimming cut 5 bases from V and 4 bases from J; bases unmatched to any gene: 10. Germline CDR1 reads SGHTA; CDR2 reads FQGNSA. The CDR3 extends over 16 amino acids. The chain's CDR3 is CASSPGTGGGGYEQYF. The CDR3 coding sequence is TGTGCCAGCAGCCCCGGGACAGGGGGTGGGGGGTACGAGCAGTACTTC. Complete variable domain (other parts from reference TRBV7-2 and TRBJ2-7): GAGVSQSPSNKVTEKGKDVELRCDPISGHTALYWYRQSLGQGLEFLIYFQGNSAPDKSGLPSDRFSAERTGGSVSTLTIQRTQQEDSAVYLCASSPGTGGGGYEQYFGPGTRLTVT.

As DNA, the CDR3 is TGTGCCAGTAGTATAGAACAGGGTGGTAATTCACCCCTCCACTTT. This translates into CASSIEQGGNSPLHF. The chain uses TRBV19 and TRBJ1-6, with D tentatively TRBD1 (6 bases). V was pared by 0 bases and J by 6 bases, with 9 bases between. The CDR3 is 15 residues long. Germline V gives CDR1 LNHDA, CDR2 SQIVND (reference sequence).

The V gene is TRBV25-1, the J gene TRBJ2-7, with 7 nucleotides matching TRBD2. The CDR3 totals 17 residues. The V segment lost 4 bases and the J segment 3 bases; nucleotides outside the gene matches: 15. Looked up from germline, CDR1 is MGHDK and CDR2 is SYGVNS. The CDR3 region is CASSGRDRGSSGYEQYF. The CDR3 coding sequence is TGTGCCAGCAGTGGGCGTGATAGAGGATCTAGCGGCTACGAGCAGTACTTC.

The V and J genes are TRBV5-6 and TRBJ2-7; 8 bases fit TRBD1. The germline V gene has CDR1 SGHDT and CDR2 YYEEEE. The CDR3 is made up of 15 amino acids. Germline trimming cut 4 bases from V and 0 bases from J; bases unmatched to any gene: 6. CDR3 coding DNA: TGTGCCAGCAGCCCACGGGGACAGGCCTCCTACGAGCAGTACTTC. Translated, it gives CASSPRGQASYEQYF. The whole variable domain, remainder taken from reference TRBV5-6 and TRBJ2-7, is DAGVTQSPTHLIKTRGQQVTLRCSPKSGHDTVSWYQQALGQGPQFIFQYYEEEERQRGNFPDRFSGHQFPNYSSELNVNALLLGDSALYLCASSPRGQASYEQYFGPGTRLTVT.

V usage is TRBV7-8 and J usage is TRBJ1-4; the match to TRBD1 covers 8 bases. The CDR3 is 15 residues long. J was trimmed by 8 bases and V by 3 bases; bases with no gene match: 8. CDR1 SGHVS and CDR2 FQNEAQ come from the germline V gene. The CDR3 loop reads CASSLDRVVREKLFF. Written as DNA, the CDR3 is TGTGCCAGCAGCTTGGACAGGGTGGTGCGGGAAAAACTGTTTTTT.

The chain joins TRBV7-2 to TRBJ1-2; a weak D match, TRBD1 (6 bases). CDR3 size: 12 residues. Looked up from germline, CDR1 is SGHTA and CDR2 is FQGNSA. CDR3: CATVGRGDGYTF. CDR3 coding DNA: TGTGCTACGGTTGGCAGGGGAGATGGCTACACCTTC.

The chain has TRBV6-5 and TRBJ1-1, with D perhaps matching TRBD1 (5 bases). CDR3 length: 15 amino acids. Per germline, CDR1 MNHEY and CDR2 SVGAGI. Trimming stripped 0 bases from V and 0 bases from J, with 8 bases between. For the CDR3, the DNA is TGTGCCAGCAGTTACTCAAGGGGTATGAACACTGAAGCTTTCTTT. It yields the protein CASSYSRGMNTEAFF.

CDR3 loop: CASSMGQDNQPQHF. For the CDR3, the DNA is TGTGCCAGTAGTATGGGACAGGACAATCAGCCCCAGCATTTT. The chain joins TRBV19 to TRBJ1-5, with 8 bases that match TRBD1. The ends lost 3 bases at V and 3 bases at J; junction bases unmatched: 1. The CDR3 is 14 amino acids. The V gene's germline CDR1 is LNHDA and CDR2 SQIVND (reference sequence).

The chain joins TRBV30 to TRBJ1-2, with 7 bases matching TRBD1. Germline trimming cut 6 bases from V and 12 bases from J; bases unmatched to any gene: 13. Germline lookup yields CDR1 GTSNPN and CDR2 SVGIG (reference sequence). The CDR3 loop spans 12 amino acids. CDR3 protein: CACLPRQGPHTF. CDR3 nucleotides: TGTGCCTGTCTCCCGCGACAGGGTCCCCACACCTTC.

The CDR3 DNA reads TGTGCTAGTGGTTTGGTACTCGGACTAGAGTTCGTGGTTTATGAGCAGTTCTTC. It codes for CASGLVLGLEFVVYEQFF. The chain is built from TRBV12-5 and TRBJ2-1, with TRBD2 matching over 7 bases. Germline-derived CDR1 and CDR2 are LGHNT and FRNRAP. Trimming took 0 bases from V and 8 from J; bases not matched to a gene: 16. The CDR3 sequence is 18 residues long.

The chain couples TRBV11-1 to TRBJ1-1, with a possible D match to TRBD1 (6 bases). This CDR3 spans 14 amino acids. The germline CDR1 and CDR2 sequences are SGHAT and FQDESV (reference sequence). The germline V and J ends were trimmed by 3 bases and 1 base, with 9 bases remaining between them. The CDR3 sequence is CASSFPGQNTEAFF. DNA for the CDR3: TGTGCCAGCAGCTTTCCGGGACAGAACACTGAAGCTTTCTTT. The full variable domain, completed using reference TRBV11-1 and TRBJ1-1, is EAEVAQSPRYKITEKSQAVAFWCDPISGHATLYWYRQILGQGPELLVQFQDESVVDDSQLPKDRFSAERLKGVDSTLKIQPAELGDSAMYLCASSFPGQNTEAFFGQGTRLTVV.

The chain links TRBV30 to TRBJ1-1; 8 positions match TRBD1. After removal of 7 bases from V and 3 bases from J, the junction contained 7 bases not matched to a gene. This CDR3 has 13 residues. CDR1 is GTSNPN, CDR2 SVGIG, per germline (reference sequence). The CDR3 loop reads CALIPGGHTEAFF. As DNA, the CDR3 is TGTGCCTTAATACCAGGGGGCCACACTGAAGCTTTCTTT.

J is TRBJ2-1 and V is TRBV7-2; 8 bases are shared with TRBD1. Germline V gene sequence: CDR1 SGHTA, CDR2 FQGNSA. This CDR3 comprises 15 residues. V was clipped by 5 bases and J by 1 base; unmatched bases: 4. CDR3 nucleotide sequence: TGTGCCAGCAGCACCGACAGGGGTTCCTACAATGAGCAGTTCTTC. This encodes CASSTDRGSYNEQFF.

In this sample, this clone turned up once. The chain links TRBV9 to TRBJ2-2, with D possibly being TRBD2 (5 bases). Trimming took off 1 base at V and 0 bases at J, with 7 bases between the two ends. The V gene's germline CDR1 is SGDLS and CDR2 YYNGEE. CDR3 length: 15 residues. CDR3 DNA: TGTGCCAGCAGCGTACCCGGGGCGAACACCGGGGAGCTGTTTTTT. It is translated as CASSVPGANTGELFF.

The chain is built from TRBV5-1 and TRBJ1-6; possibly TRBD1 for D (6 bases). V was cut by 0 bases and J by 7 bases, with 8 bases left in between. This CDR3 region has 14 residues. Germline CDR1 is SGHRS and CDR2 is YFSETQ. This chain's CDR3 is CASSLVGANSPLHF. CDR3 in DNA: TGCGCCAGCAGCTTGGTGGGGGCAAATTCACCCCTCCACTTT.

The J gene is TRBJ2-3, the V gene TRBV11-3, with 11 bases aligning to TRBD2. V gave up 5 bases and J gave up 3 bases; unmatched junction bases: 7. Looked up from germline, CDR1 is SGHNT and CDR2 is YENEEA. This CDR3 region has 16 residues. The CDR3 DNA follows: TGTGCCAGCAGCGAACCAACTAGCGGGGGAACAGATACGCAGTATTTT. Amino acid sequence: CASSEPTSGGTDTQYF. Full variable domain (missing parts from reference TRBV11-3 and TRBJ2-3): EAGVVQSPRYKIIEKKQPVAFWCNPISGHNTLYWYLQNLGQGPELLIRYENEEAVDDSQLPKDRFSAERLKGVDSTLKIQPAELGDSAVYLCASSEPTSGGTDTQYFGPGTRLTVL.

The chain has TRBV2 and TRBJ1-1; D unclear. The CDR3 contains 13 residues. CDR1 is SNHLY, CDR2 FYNNEI, per germline. V gave up 11 bases and J gave up 5 bases, with 18 bases separating them. The CDR3 spells CASNSAGFTEAFF. CDR3 in DNA: TGTGCCTCCAACAGTGCAGGCTTTACTGAAGCTTTCTTT.

The chain combines TRBV30 with TRBJ1-1, with TRBD1 identical over 11 bases. The germline gives CDR1 GTSNPN, CDR2 SVGIG (reference sequence). The CDR3 extends over 14 amino acids. V shed 7 bases, J shed 6 bases, and the junction held 10 bases outside the gene matches. CDR3 region: CALGPGQGDPEAFF. CDR3 bases: TGTGCCTTGGGGCCGGGACAGGGGGACCCTGAAGCTTTCTTT.

The V and J genes are TRBV5-4 and TRBJ1-5; D ambiguous. This CDR3 comprises 17 residues. The ends were cut back, 2 bases at V and 3 bases at J, with 18 bases in the middle. Germline V CDR1 and CDR2: SGHNT, YYREEE (reference sequence). CDR3 bases: TGTGCCAGCAGCTTAACAGAGGGCGGATCAAACAATCAGCCCCAGCATTTT. Amino acid sequence: CASSLTEGGSNNQPQHF.

The J gene is TRBJ1-1, the V gene TRBV9; TRBD1 is a possible D gene (5 bases). Germline V gene lookup returns CDR1 SGDLS and CDR2 YYNGEE. This CDR3 is 15 amino acids long. Deletions cut 4 bases from V and 5 bases from J, with 18 bases between. The CDR3 sequence is CASSLITGGSTEAFF. In DNA form, the CDR3 reads TGTGCCAGCAGCCTTATTACAGGAGGGAGTACTGAAGCTTTCTTT.